The 6 T cell receptor beta chains given below trace back to one sample, sequenced in a study of blood T cell repertoires in COVID-19. Generated by immunoSEQ multiplex PCR, the TCRdb table keeps only in-frame clones and is missing some. Of 250,000 or so clones detected, approximately 91% appear once; the ten largest clones hold approximately 0.85%. What was sequenced was peripheral blood. The origin of the receptors is a woman aged 40-49 years who had recovered from COVID-19.

The chain is built from TRBV23-1 and TRBJ1-2, with 8 positions matching TRBD1. TRBV23-1 is an ORF for which the function is uncertain. J gave up 3 bases and V 2 bases, and 5 bases lay outside the gene matches. The CDR3 has 15 amino acids. The CDR3 nucleotides read TGCGCCAGCAGTCAAGCACAGGGGGTTGACTATGGCTACACCTTC. Amino acid sequence: CASSQAQGVDYGYTF.

This clone showed up just once. The CDR3 DNA sequence: TGTGCCAGCAGTCCCCGACTAGCTGTCACAGATACGCAGTATTTT. Translating it yields CASSPRLAVTDTQYF. V gene TRBV27 combines with J gene TRBJ2-3; TRBD2 aligns across 7 bases. There are 15 residues in the CDR3. The V gene's germline CDR1 is MNHEY and CDR2 SMNVEV (reference sequence). Losses at the gene ends were 5 bases for V and 2 bases for J; bases not matched to a gene: 7.

DNA for the CDR3: TGTGCCAGCTGTGGCATCAGTAATTCACCCCTCCACTTT. Its protein product is CASCGISNSPLHF. This rearrangement joins TRBV12-3 or TRBV12-4 to TRBJ1-6, with D uncertain. The CDR3 runs to 13 residues. Trimming shortened V by 8 bases and J by 6 bases, and 11 bases separated the two germline ends.

This clone was seen once. This rearrangement joins TRBV2 to TRBJ1-6, with 9 bases aligning to TRBD1. From germline, CDR1 is SNHLY and CDR2 FYNNEI. The CDR3 covers 16 residues. V was pared by 3 bases and J by 7 bases, with 7 bases of the junction left unmatched. CDR3: CASSEQGTGSNSPLHF. For the CDR3, the DNA is TGTGCCAGCAGTGAGCAAGGGACAGGGTCCAATTCACCCCTCCACTTT.

The J gene is TRBJ1-1, the V gene TRBV11-3; the match to TRBD1 covers 11 bases. CDR1 is SGHNT and CDR2 is YENEEA in the germline V gene. This CDR3 region has 17 residues. Losses at the gene ends were 1 base for V and 5 bases for J; bases not matched to a gene: 9. Here the CDR3 reads CASSLVGPGQGVTEAFF. DNA of the CDR3: TGTGCCAGCAGCTTAGTAGGCCCGGGACAGGGGGTTACTGAAGCTTTCTTT.

The chain joins TRBV27 to TRBJ2-2; D perhaps matches TRBD1 (6 bases). Trimming stripped 3 bases from V and 8 bases from J, with 7 bases between. Per germline, CDR1 MNHEY and CDR2 SMNVEV (reference sequence). The length of the CDR3 is 12 residues. CDR3: CASSFGQGELFF. In DNA form, the CDR3 reads TGTGCCAGCAGTTTCGGACAGGGGGAGCTGTTTTTT.